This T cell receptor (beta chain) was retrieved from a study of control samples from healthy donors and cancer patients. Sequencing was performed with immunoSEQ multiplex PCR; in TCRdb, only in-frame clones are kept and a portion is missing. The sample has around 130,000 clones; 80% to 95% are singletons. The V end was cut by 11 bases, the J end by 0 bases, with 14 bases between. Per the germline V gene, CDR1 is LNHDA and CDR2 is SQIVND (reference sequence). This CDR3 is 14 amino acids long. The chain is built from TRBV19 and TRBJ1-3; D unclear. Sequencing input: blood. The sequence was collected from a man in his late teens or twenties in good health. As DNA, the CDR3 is TGTGCCTCGCACCCTAAGCACTCTGGAAACACCATATATTTT. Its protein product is CASHPKHSGNTIYF.